These 25 T cell receptor beta chains came from one sample sequenced in a study of monozygotic twins with inflammatory bowel disease. TCRdb reanalyzed the 5' RACE reads, giving one entry per CDR3 protein sequence and no DNA. Its table records over 200,000 distinct CDR3 sequences. The sample comprised blood. All receptors derive from a human donor with ulcerative colitis or Crohn's disease, or a healthy co-twin of an affected twin (not recorded which).

The chain recombines TRBV5-1 with TRBJ2-6; TCRdb reports TRBD1, a call that lacks DNA to check it against. The CDR3 spans 16 residues. Germline V gives CDR1 SGHRS, CDR2 YFSETQ. The CDR3 loop reads CASRGTGGTGANVLTF.

The chain couples TRBV5-4 to TRBJ2-5. CDR3 length equals 13 residues. The germline CDR1 and CDR2 sequences are SGHNT and YYREEE (reference sequence). The CDR3 spells CASSSQRPETQYF.

V is TRBV5-1 and J is TRBJ2-1; there is no DNA to check the TCRdb D call of TRBD2. The CDR3 runs 14 residues. Germline lookup yields CDR1 SGHRS and CDR2 YFSETQ. The CDR3 spells CASSLVLDYNEQFF.

The gene calls are TRBV2 and TRBJ1-2. This CDR3 has 13 amino acids. Germline CDR1 is SNHLY and CDR2 is FYNNEI. The CDR3 here is CASTGETNYGYTF.

The chain is built from TRBV7-8 and TRBJ2-1; TCRdb gives TRBD2 as the D gene, but with no DNA this cannot be confirmed. This CDR3 spans 15 amino acids. The germline V gene has CDR1 SGHVS and CDR2 FQNEAQ. This CDR3 is CASSFREGLYNEQFF.

This chain links TRBV7-9 with TRBJ2-5. CDR3 length: 14 residues. Germline CDR1 and CDR2: SEHNR and FQNEAQ (reference sequence). The CDR3: CASTQSASWETQYF. The variable domain in full, with the rest retrieved from reference TRBV7-9 and TRBJ2-5, is DTGVSQNPRHKITKRGQNVTFRCDPISEHNRLYWYRQTLGQGPEFLTYFQNEAQLEKSRLLSDRFSAERPKGSFSTLEIQRTEQGDSAMYLCASTQSASWETQYFGPGTRLLVL.

This chain uses TRBV12-3 or TRBV12-4 with TRBJ2-1; TCRdb selects TRBD2, and the lack of DNA leaves this call unchecked. This CDR3 region has 16 residues. CDR3 amino acids: CASSPSGLAGGNEQFF.

The V gene is TRBV6-1, the J gene TRBJ1-3; the TRBD1 assignment by TCRdb is unverifiable without DNA. This CDR3 is 16 amino acids long. From germline, CDR1 is MNHNS and CDR2 SASEGT. CDR3 loop: CASSGTSMNSGNTIYF.

This chain uses TRBV12-3 or TRBV12-4 with TRBJ2-3; without DNA, the TCRdb call of TRBD2 cannot be checked. The CDR3 consists of 16 residues. CDR3 protein: CASSSRRPSKTDTQYF.

The rearrangement joins TRBV11-2 to TRBJ2-3. Germline V gene lookup returns CDR1 SGHAT and CDR2 FQNNGV. The CDR3 runs 14 residues. CDR3 in amino acids: CASTLSPQADTQYF.

This chain joins TRBV28 and TRBJ1-3; TCRdb picks TRBD1, but there is no DNA to check that call. CDR1 is MDHEN and CDR2 is SYDVKM in the germline V gene. The CDR3 runs 15 residues. CDR3 loop: CASREGVNSGNTIYF.

The chain employs TRBV28 and TRBJ1-2; absent DNA, TCRdb's TRBD1 call cannot be checked. This CDR3 has 14 residues. Germline lookup yields CDR1 MDHEN and CDR2 SYDVKM. The CDR3 loop is CASSNQSGRGGYTF.

CDR3 protein: CASSQDLAADTQYF. The chain links TRBV4-3 to TRBJ2-3. In germline, CDR1 is LGHNA, CDR2 YSLEER. CDR3 length: 14 amino acids.

V gene TRBV7-9 combines with J gene TRBJ2-1; TCRdb gives TRBD2 as the D gene, but with no DNA this cannot be confirmed. Germline-derived CDR1 and CDR2 are SEHNR and FQNEAQ (reference sequence). This CDR3 has 17 residues. The CDR3 reads CASSFHLAGGPVDEQFF.

The chain has TRBV6-1 and TRBJ2-7. CDR1 and CDR2 from the germline V gene are MNHNS and SASEGT. This CDR3 has 17 residues. CDR3 in amino acids: CASSRKGSVQGVHEQYF.

V gene TRBV12-3 or TRBV12-4 combines with J gene TRBJ1-5; TCRdb proposes TRBD1, but this gene call is untestable without DNA. This CDR3 is 13 amino acids long. The CDR3 sequence: CTSARESNQPQHF.

The chain is built from TRBV5-6 and TRBJ1-6. This CDR3 spans 15 amino acids. The germline V gene encodes CDR1 SGHDT and CDR2 YYEEEE. CDR3 amino acids: CAATRRSSYNSPLHF.

V gene TRBV20-1 combines with J gene TRBJ2-1; TCRdb's D call of TRBD2 is untestable without DNA. Germline CDR1 reads DFQATT; CDR2 reads SNEGSKA (reference sequence). The CDR3 runs to 18 residues. The CDR3 protein is CSTQGGLAGGPGYNEQFF.

J is TRBJ2-7 and V is TRBV5-1; the TCRdb call, TRBD1, lacks DNA for checking. The CDR3 covers 14 residues. CDR1 SGHRS and CDR2 YFSETQ come from the germline V gene. This CDR3 reads CASRRQGWDYEQYF.

The V call is TRBV5-1, the J call TRBJ1-1. Germline lookup yields CDR1 SGHRS and CDR2 YFSETQ. The length of the CDR3 is 15 residues. CDR3: CASSPLTSGWVEAFF.

The chain has TRBV12-3 or TRBV12-4 and TRBJ2-5; TCRdb's D gene call, TRBD2, goes unchecked for lack of DNA. This CDR3 comprises 14 residues. CDR3 residues: CASALPPYQETQYF.

The V and J genes are TRBV12-3 or TRBV12-4 and TRBJ2-5; TCRdb proposes TRBD1, but this gene call is untestable without DNA. There are 13 residues in the CDR3. CDR3 in amino acids: CASSDAGEETQYF.

This chain joins TRBV12-3 or TRBV12-4 and TRBJ2-7. The CDR3 is 14 residues long. CDR3: CASSSYLDPYEQYF.

This chain joins TRBV4-1 and TRBJ2-2; TCRdb proposes TRBD2, but this gene call is untestable without DNA. Germline V lookup: CDR1 MGHRA, CDR2 YSYEKL. CDR3 length: 16 amino acids. Here the CDR3 reads CASSQDPSGGTGELFF.

V and J are TRBV12-3 or TRBV12-4 and TRBJ2-7; TCRdb's D call, TRBD2, is unchecked because there is no DNA. This CDR3 contains 14 residues. CDR3 residues: CASSLIEGSYEQYF.